Presented here are 14 T cell receptor beta chains from one specimen sequenced in a study of cytomegalovirus exposure and HLA in healthy donors (dated by TCRdb to the late 2010s). Library creation used the immunoSEQ multiplex PCR assay. Not all clones reach the TCRdb copy of this immuneACCESS table, which keeps in-frame sequences only. Checked studies attribute under half of the gap to unresolved V genes and leave the rest unexplained. Recorded for this sample are about 280,000 clones; around 87% of them occurred a single time. The top ten hold roughly 0.93% of the sample. The specimen sequenced was PBMCs. The receptors shown here come from a woman younger than 30 in good health and CMV-seronegative.

The chain recombines TRBV25-1 with TRBJ2-7, with TRBD1 matching over 9 bases. Germline V CDR1 and CDR2: MGHDK, SYGVNS. Losses at the gene ends were 3 bases for V and 0 bases for J; bases not matched to a gene: 3. There are 15 residues in the CDR3. The CDR3 loop reads CASSERDRASYEQYF. The CDR3 DNA follows: TGTGCCAGCAGTGAGAGGGACAGGGCCTCCTACGAGCAGTACTTC.

CDR3 coding DNA: TGCGCCAGCAGCTTGGAGGGGGCGAGAGGCTACACCTTC. Translating gives CASSLEGARGYTF. V gene TRBV5-1 combines with J gene TRBJ1-2; 7 nucleotides agree with TRBD1. J gave up 8 bases and V 0 bases, and 4 bases lay outside the gene matches. CDR1 and CDR2 (germline): SGHRS, YFSETQ. This CDR3 region has 13 residues. The full variable domain, rest sourced from reference TRBV5-1 and TRBJ1-2, is KAGVTQTPRYLIKTRGQQVTLSCSPISGHRSVSWYQQTPGQGLQFLFEYFSETQRNKGNFPGRFSGRQFSNSRSEMNVSTLELGDSALYLCASSLEGARGYTFGSGTRLTVV.

The genes are TRBV19 and TRBJ2-3; 8 bases line up with TRBD1. CDR3 size: 14 residues. In germline, CDR1 is LNHDA, CDR2 SQIVND (reference sequence). V was clipped by 6 bases and J by 0 bases; unmatched bases: 2. This CDR3 reads CASRRTGSTDTQYF. DNA of the CDR3: TGTGCCAGTAGAAGGACAGGGAGCACAGATACGCAGTATTTT.

This chain connects TRBV6-1 to TRBJ1-3; 9 nucleotides line up with TRBD1. The CDR3 is made up of 14 amino acids. Trimming removed 7 bases from V and 1 base from J; junction bases left unmatched: 2. Per the germline V gene, CDR1 is MNHNS and CDR2 is SASEGT. The CDR3 coding sequence is TGTGCCAGCAACGACAGGGGGTCTGGAAACACCATATATTTT. Its protein product is CASNDRGSGNTIYF.

This chain links TRBV2 with TRBJ1-2; D remains unclear. CDR3 size: 14 residues. Germline V gives CDR1 SNHLY, CDR2 FYNNEI. V gave up 1 base and J gave up 4 bases, with 10 bases separating them. The CDR3 region is CASSEVAALYGYTF. CDR3 sequence (DNA): TGTGCCAGCAGTGAAGTCGCGGCCCTCTATGGCTACACCTTC. The whole variable domain, filled in from reference TRBV2 and TRBJ1-2, reads EPEVTQTPSHQVTQMGQEVILRCVPISNHLYFYWYRQILGQKVEFLVSFYNNEISEKSEIFDDQFSVERPDGSNFTLKIRSTKLEDSAMYFCASSEVAALYGYTFGSGTRLTVV.

V and J are TRBV25-1 and TRBJ1-1; 9 bases line up with TRBD1. The junction had 13 bases not matched to a gene; V was cut back by 2 bases and J by 6 bases. CDR3 length equals 17 residues. The germline V gene has CDR1 MGHDK and CDR2 SYGVNS. The chain's CDR3 is CASSEAHGTGTSSEAFF. The CDR3 coding sequence is TGTGCCAGCAGTGAAGCCCACGGGACAGGGACTTCCTCTGAAGCTTTCTTT.

This clone was seen once. The V and J genes are TRBV6-5 and TRBJ2-7; D may be TRBD2 (5 bases). Germline loops: CDR1 MNHEY, CDR2 SVGAGI. CDR3 length equals 14 residues. Trimming removed 6 bases at V and 2 bases at J, with 14 bases between. The CDR3 coding sequence is TGTGCCAGCAGAGACGGCCCCGGGGCCTACGAGCAGTACTTC. Amino acid sequence: CASRDGPGAYEQYF.

This chain joins TRBV7-3 and TRBJ2-2, with 11 bases identical to TRBD1. From germline, CDR1 is SGHTA and CDR2 FQGTGA. The CDR3 sequence is 14 residues long. With V trimmed by 5 bases and J by 6 bases, 2 bases remained unmatched. The CDR3 region is CASSRTGGPGELFF. In DNA, the CDR3 is TGTGCCAGCAGCCGGACAGGGGGCCCCGGGGAGCTGTTTTTT.

The chain is built from TRBV29-1 and TRBJ2-7, with D tentatively TRBD1 (5 bases). Looked up from germline, CDR1 is SQVTM and CDR2 is ANQGSEA. Trimming stripped 0 bases from V and 2 bases from J, with 11 bases between. The CDR3 loop spans 14 amino acids. The CDR3 is CSVEDLDSPYEQYF. DNA for the CDR3: TGCAGCGTTGAAGATCTAGACAGCCCCTACGAGCAGTACTTC.

This chain joins TRBV30 and TRBJ2-1; 7 bases line up with TRBD1. The CDR3 contains 15 residues. Germline trimming cut 5 bases from V and 0 bases from J; bases unmatched to any gene: 7. In germline, CDR1 is GTSNPN, CDR2 SVGIG (reference sequence). CDR3 loop: CAWGGQKSSYNEQFF. The CDR3 nucleotides are TGTGCCTGGGGGGGACAGAAGAGCTCCTACAATGAGCAGTTCTTC.

Comment on this clone: Distinct nucleotide sequences in the sample also encode this CDR3. CDR3 protein: CASSPRESTDTQYF. In DNA form, the CDR3 reads TGTGCCAGCAGCCCAAGGGAGTCCACAGATACGCAGTATTTT. This chain links TRBV27 with TRBJ2-3, with a weak D call TRBD2 (5 bases). The CDR3 totals 14 residues. Germline values: CDR1 MNHEY, CDR2 SMNVEV (reference sequence). V lost 6 bases and J 2 bases, leaving 12 bases between the germline ends.

The rearrangement joins TRBV13 to TRBJ2-2; D gene ambiguous. The CDR3 runs to 14 residues. Germline V CDR1 and CDR2: PRHDT, FYEKMQ (reference sequence). V lost 7 bases and J lost 4, with 13 bases in between. The CDR3 spells CASTPPLRTGELFF. The DNA for the CDR3 is TGTGCCAGCACCCCCCCGCTGCGCACCGGGGAGCTGTTTTTT.

The chain is built from TRBV14 and TRBJ2-7; D is unclear. The V and J ends lost 1 base and 10 bases respectively, with 8 bases between them. Per germline, CDR1 SGHDN and CDR2 FVKESK. The CDR3 loop spans 11 amino acids. CDR3 region: CASSQVAVQYF. The CDR3 nucleotides read TGTGCCAGCAGCCAAGTGGCAGTACAGTACTTC.

This chain connects TRBV9 to TRBJ2-5; perhaps TRBD1 as D (6 bases). The length of the CDR3 is 15 residues. The germline V gene encodes CDR1 SGDLS and CDR2 YYNGEE. Trimming took off 0 bases at V and 3 bases at J, with 12 bases between the two ends. DNA of the CDR3: TGTGCCAGCAGCGTAGACCCTAGGGGGAAAGAGACCCAGTACTTC. Residues: CASSVDPRGKETQYF.